The source of this T cell receptor beta chain is a study of PD-1 blockade in classical Hodgkin lymphoma. Study-wide points: Newly diagnosed patients were said to have less baseline TCR diversity than healthy donors did. Exclusion covered patients beginning nivolumab under 1 year post-ASCT. For complete responders, baseline diversity was comparable to that of newly diagnosed patients.

Measured with immunoSEQ multiplex PCR; TCRdb has only the in-frame clones, and not every one. The table includes 10,000 to 15,000 clones, around 80% detected once. Germline CDR1 DFQATT, CDR2 SNEGSKA (reference sequence). The V and J ends lost 3 bases and 3 bases respectively, with 6 bases between them. The CDR3 contains 11 residues. Concerning this clone: Its antigen remains unidentified.

Each of the patients experienced relapse following autologous stem cell transplantation, and their brentuximab vedotin exposure differed. Magnetic negative selection, applied to thawed PBMCs, was used to isolate the CD8+ T cells. This specimen was CD8+ T cells from blood, taken at baseline. The TCR comes from a human donor with classical Hodgkin lymphoma. This chain joins TRBV20-1 and TRBJ2-7; D is possibly TRBD2 (5 bases). CDR3 protein: CSASRDYEQYF. CDR3 DNA: TGCAGTGCTAGTCGGGACTACGAGCAGTACTTC.